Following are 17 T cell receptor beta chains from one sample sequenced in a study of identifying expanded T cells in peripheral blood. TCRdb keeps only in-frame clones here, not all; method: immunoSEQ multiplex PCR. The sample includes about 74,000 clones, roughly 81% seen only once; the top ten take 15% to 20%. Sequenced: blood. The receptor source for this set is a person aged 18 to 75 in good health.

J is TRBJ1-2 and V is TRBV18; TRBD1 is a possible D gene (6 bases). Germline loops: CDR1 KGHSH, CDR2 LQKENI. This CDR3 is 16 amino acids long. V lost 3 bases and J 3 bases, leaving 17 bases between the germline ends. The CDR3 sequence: CASSPGLIPGDYGYTF. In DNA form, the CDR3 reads TGTGCCAGCTCACCGGGTCTTATTCCAGGGGACTATGGCTACACCTTC.

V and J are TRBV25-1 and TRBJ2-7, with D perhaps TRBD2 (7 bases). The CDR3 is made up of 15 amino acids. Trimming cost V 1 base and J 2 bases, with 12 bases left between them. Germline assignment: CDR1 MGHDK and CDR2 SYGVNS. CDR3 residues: CASSEWGREPYEQYF. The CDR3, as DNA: TGTGCCAGCAGTGAATGGGGGCGGGAGCCCTACGAGCAGTACTTC.

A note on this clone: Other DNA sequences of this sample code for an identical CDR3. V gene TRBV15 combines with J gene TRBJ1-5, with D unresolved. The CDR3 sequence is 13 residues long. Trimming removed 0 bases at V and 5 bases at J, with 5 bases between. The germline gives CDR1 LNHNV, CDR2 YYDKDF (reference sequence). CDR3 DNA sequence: TGTGCCACCAGCAGAGATCGGTATCAGCCCCAGCATTTT. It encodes CATSRDRYQPQHF.

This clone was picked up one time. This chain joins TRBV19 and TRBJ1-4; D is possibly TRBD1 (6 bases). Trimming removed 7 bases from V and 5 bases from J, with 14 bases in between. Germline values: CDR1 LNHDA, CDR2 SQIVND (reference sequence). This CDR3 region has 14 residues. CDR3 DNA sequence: TGTGCCAGTACCACGGGGGCCTCGAATGAAAAACTGTTTTTT. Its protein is CASTTGASNEKLFF.

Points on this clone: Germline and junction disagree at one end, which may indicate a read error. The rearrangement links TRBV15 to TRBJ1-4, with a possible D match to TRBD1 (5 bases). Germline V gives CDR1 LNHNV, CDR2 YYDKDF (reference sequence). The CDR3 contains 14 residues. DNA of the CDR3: TGTGCCACCAGCATAGGGACCACTTGGGGTCCCTTGTTCTTT. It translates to CATSIGTTWGPLFF.

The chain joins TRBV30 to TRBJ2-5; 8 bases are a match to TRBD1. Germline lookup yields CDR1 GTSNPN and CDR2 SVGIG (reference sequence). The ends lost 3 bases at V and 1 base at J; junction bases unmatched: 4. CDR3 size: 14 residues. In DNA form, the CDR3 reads TGTGCCTGGAGCAGAGGACAGGGCCAAGAGACCCAGTACTTC. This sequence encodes CAWSRGQGQETQYF.

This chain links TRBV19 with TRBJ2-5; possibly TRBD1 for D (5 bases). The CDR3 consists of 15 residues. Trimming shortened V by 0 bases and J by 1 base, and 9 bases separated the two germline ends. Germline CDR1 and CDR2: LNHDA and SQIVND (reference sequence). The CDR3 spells CASSIDDSFQETQYF. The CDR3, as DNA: TGTGCCAGTAGTATAGATGACAGTTTCCAAGAGACCCAGTACTTC.

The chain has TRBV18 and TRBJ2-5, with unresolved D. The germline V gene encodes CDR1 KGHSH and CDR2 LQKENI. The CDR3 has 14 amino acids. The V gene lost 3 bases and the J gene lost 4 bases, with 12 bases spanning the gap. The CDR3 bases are TGTGCCAGCTCACCCCCGAATACAGTAGAGACCCAGTACTTC. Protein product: CASSPPNTVETQYF.

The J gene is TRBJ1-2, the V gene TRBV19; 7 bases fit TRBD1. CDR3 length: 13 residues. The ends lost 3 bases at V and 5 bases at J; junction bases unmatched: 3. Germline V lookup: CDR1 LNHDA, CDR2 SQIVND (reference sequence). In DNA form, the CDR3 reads TGTGCCAGTAGTATGACAGGGAGTTATGGCTACACCTTC. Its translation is CASSMTGSYGYTF.

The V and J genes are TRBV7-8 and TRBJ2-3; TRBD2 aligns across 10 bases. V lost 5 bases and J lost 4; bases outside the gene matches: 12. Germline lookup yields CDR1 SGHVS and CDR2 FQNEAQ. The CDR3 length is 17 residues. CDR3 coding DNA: TGTGCCAGCAGCGAGGCTAGCGGGAGATTAAACCCAGATACGCAGTATTTT. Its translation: CASSEASGRLNPDTQYF. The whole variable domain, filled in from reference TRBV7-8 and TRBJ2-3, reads GAGVSQSPRYKVAKRGQDVALRCDPISGHVSLFWYQQALGQGPEFLTYFQNEAQLDKSGLPSDRFFAERPEGSVSTLKIQRTQQEDSAVYLCASSEASGRLNPDTQYFGPGTRLTVL.

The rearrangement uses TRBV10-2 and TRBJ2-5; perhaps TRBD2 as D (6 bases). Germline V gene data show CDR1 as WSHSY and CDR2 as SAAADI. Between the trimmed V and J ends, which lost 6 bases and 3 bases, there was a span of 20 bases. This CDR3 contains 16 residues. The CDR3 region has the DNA TGCGCCAGCAGCCGCGGGATCTCCCCGGTGAAAGAGACCCAGTACTTC. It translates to CASSRGISPVKETQYF.

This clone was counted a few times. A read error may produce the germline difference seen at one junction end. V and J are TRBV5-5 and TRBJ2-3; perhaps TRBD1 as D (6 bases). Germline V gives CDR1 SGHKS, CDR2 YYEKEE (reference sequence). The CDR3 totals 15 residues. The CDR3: CASSLSTGATYTQYF. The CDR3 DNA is TGTGCCAGCAGCCTTTCGACAGGAGCCACATATACGCAGTATTTT.

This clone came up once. The CDR3 region is CASSRGRMNTEAFF. CDR3 bases: TGTGCCAGCAGCCGAGGACGGATGAACACTGAAGCTTTCTTT. The chain employs TRBV7-2 and TRBJ1-1; no reliable D call. The V gene's germline CDR1 is SGHTA and CDR2 FQGNSA. The CDR3 is 14 residues long. Trimming removed 5 bases from V and 0 bases from J, with 10 bases in between.

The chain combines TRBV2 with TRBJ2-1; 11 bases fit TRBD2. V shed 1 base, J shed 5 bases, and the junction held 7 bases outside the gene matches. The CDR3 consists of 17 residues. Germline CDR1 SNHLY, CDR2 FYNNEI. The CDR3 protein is CASSEEATSGANNEQFF. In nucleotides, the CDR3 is TGTGCCAGCAGTGAAGAGGCGACTAGCGGGGCTAACAATGAGCAGTTCTTC.

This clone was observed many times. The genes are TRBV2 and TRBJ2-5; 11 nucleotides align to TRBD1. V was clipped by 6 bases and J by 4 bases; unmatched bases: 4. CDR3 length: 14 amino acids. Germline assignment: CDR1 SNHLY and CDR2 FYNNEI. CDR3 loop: CASRWTGGRETQYF. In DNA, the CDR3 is TGTGCCAGCAGATGGACAGGGGGCAGAGAGACCCAGTACTTC.

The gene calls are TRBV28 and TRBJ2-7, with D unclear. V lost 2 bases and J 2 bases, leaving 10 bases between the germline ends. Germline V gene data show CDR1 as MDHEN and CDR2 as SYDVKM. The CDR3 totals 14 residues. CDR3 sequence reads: CASSLRSEAYEQYF. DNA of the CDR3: TGTGCCAGCAGTTTAAGGTCAGAGGCCTACGAGCAGTACTTC.

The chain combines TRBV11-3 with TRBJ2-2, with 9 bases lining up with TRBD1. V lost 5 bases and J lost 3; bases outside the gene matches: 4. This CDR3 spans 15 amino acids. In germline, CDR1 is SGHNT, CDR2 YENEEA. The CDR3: CASSPGQGDTGELFF. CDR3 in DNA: TGTGCCAGCAGCCCGGGACAGGGTGACACCGGGGAGCTGTTTTTT.